Listed below are T cell receptor beta chains from one sample, sequenced in a study of T cell responses to AZD1222 COVID-19 vaccine. Sequencing was performed with immunoSEQ multiplex PCR; in TCRdb, only in-frame clones are kept and a portion is missing. Of some 150,000 clones in the sample, 88% are singletons; the top ten hold approximately 3%. The source was peripheral blood, collected 28 days after the second AZD1222 dose. The receptors originated from an adult who received the AZD1222 COVID-19 vaccine. CDR3s include the opening cysteine and the closing phenylalanine or tryptophan. Each record gives: V gene, clone size, D gene, J gene, CDR3 DNA, CDR3 protein. The D gene is left open where the match is weak. Only some rows state a clone size, as once, few, many or a class for expanded clones.

>TRBV19|once|TRBD1|TRBJ1-2
TGTGCCAGTAAACCCCATCACAGGGGAAACTATGGCTACACCTTC
CASKPHHRGNYGYTF
>TRBV18|-|TRBD1|TRBJ2-3
TGTGCCAGCTTGGACAGGGAGGCAGATACGCAGTATTTT
CASLDREADTQYF
>TRBV19|-|TRBD1|TRBJ1-2
TGTGCCAGTAGTATTTCTGGAGAACAGGGGTTTCGAGGCTACACCTTC
CASSISGEQGFRGYTF
>TRBV5-4|once|TRBD1|TRBJ1-4
TGTGCCAGCAGTTCACAAAGGGGGACAGGGGGATTTGGTGAAAAACTGTTTTTT
CASSSQRGTGGFGEKLFF
>TRBV19|-|TRBD2|TRBJ2-6
TGTGCCAGTAGTACCTCTCGGACTAGGCTTGTCAACGTCCTGACTTTC
CASSTSRTRLVNVLTF
>TRBV19|-|TRBD1|TRBJ1-4
TGTGCCAGTAGTACGCCGGGACAGGGAGAGATTCCAACTAATGAAAAACTGTTTTTT
CASSTPGQGEIPTNEKLFF
>TRBV7-2|-|TRBD2|TRBJ2-1
TGTGCCAGCAGCTTAAGGGCGGGAGGGGGCCACAATGAGCAGTTCTTC
CASSLRAGGGHNEQFF
>TRBV2|-|-|TRBJ2-2
TGTGCCAGCAGTGTGTCGGGGAAAAACACCGGGGAGCTGTTTTTT
CASSVSGKNTGELFF
>TRBV28|-|-|TRBJ1-4
TGTGCCAGCCAATTTAATGAAAAACTGTTTTTT
CASQFNEKLFF
>TRBV5-1|-|-|TRBJ2-7
TGCGCCAGCAGCTTGGGTGCCGGGGGCGAGCAGTACTTC
CASSLGAGGEQYF
>TRBV5-6|-|-|TRBJ1-4
TGTGCCAGCAGCTCGATGGCGCCAACTAATGAAAAACTGTTTTTT
CASSSMAPTNEKLFF
>TRBV21-1|-|-|TRBJ2-5
TGTGCCAGCAGCAATGGGGCCGAGCCGGGATTTTTCGAGCTCACTTGGCAAGAGACCCAGTACTTC
CASSNGAEPGFFELTWQETQYF
>TRBV14|-|TRBD1|TRBJ1-1
TGTGCCAGCAGACTTACAGGGGACACTGAAGCTTTCTTT
CASRLTGDTEAFF
>TRBV9|-|TRBD1|TRBJ2-2
TGTGCCAGCAGCGAACATTCAAGGGGGACAGACACCGGGGAGCTGTTTTTT
CASSEHSRGTDTGELFF
>TRBV30|-|-|TRBJ2-5
TGTGCCTGGAGTGTACCTGGCTCTAAACCGAGTAGGGACCATCTGTTGGAGACCCAGTACTTC
CAWSVPGSKPSRDHLLETQYF
>TRBV28|-|TRBD1|TRBJ1-1
TGTGCCAGCAGTACCCCACCGACAGGGACGGGGATGAACACTGAAGCTTTCTTT
CASSTPPTGTGMNTEAFF
>TRBV13|-|-|TRBJ1-3
TGTGCCAGCAGCTTAGCTTCTGGAAACACCATATATTTT
CASSLASGNTIYF
>TRBV7-2|-|-|TRBJ1-1
TGTGCCAGCAGCTTAGCCCCGAACACTGAAGCTTTCTTT
CASSLAPNTEAFF